These T cell receptor beta chains were read from a single sample in a study of blood T cell repertoires in COVID-19. The data were produced by immunoSEQ multiplex PCR, yet TCRdb's version contains in-frame clones alone and is incomplete. The table lists under 150,000 clones, 90% of them singletons. The sequenced sample consisted of peripheral blood. These receptors all stem from a woman aged 50 to 65 with acute or convalescent COVID-19. CDR3s include the opening cysteine and the closing phenylalanine or tryptophan. The order of the fields is V gene, J gene, D gene, clone size, CDR3 DNA, CDR3 protein. D genes are given only for firm matches. Size is omitted from some rows. Given values are once, few, many or a class for expanded clones.

>TRBV2|TRBJ1-2|TRBD1|NA
TGTGCCAGCCAGACAGGGGGCTTGAAAGGCTACACCTTC
CASQTGGLKGYTF
>TRBV6-5|TRBJ2-5|TRBD2|NA
TGTGCCAGCAGTCAGCGGGAGGGGGAGACCCAGTACTTC
CASSQREGETQYF
>TRBV11-2|TRBJ1-5|NA|once
TGTGCCAGCAGCCTAGGGGGGCAGAGCAATCAGCCCCAGCATTTT
CASSLGGQSNQPQHF
>TRBV24-1|TRBJ1-2|NA|NA
TGTGCCACCAGTGACGGGGGGAACTATGGCTACACCTTC
CATSDGGNYGYTF
>TRBV6-5|TRBJ1-2|TRBD1|NA
TGTGCCAGCAGACAGGGGGCGCAGGGCTACACCTTC
CASRQGAQGYTF
>TRBV28|TRBJ1-5|NA|few
TGTGCCAGCAGTAGCTTTGGAGCAGAGCCCCAGCATTTT
CASSSFGAEPQHF
>TRBV7-8|TRBJ2-7|NA|NA
TGTGCCAGCAGCTTAGAACCCGGTCGCGAGCAGTACTTC
CASSLEPGREQYF
>TRBV2|TRBJ2-5|TRBD1|NA
TGTGCCAGCAGTGAAGGGGGACAGGGGTACCAAGAGACCCAGTACTTC
CASSEGGQGYQETQYF
>TRBV18|TRBJ2-5|NA|NA
TGTGCCAGCTCACCAAACACAGGGAACCAAGAGACCCAGTACTTC
CASSPNTGNQETQYF
>TRBV25-1|TRBJ1-2|NA|NA
TGTGCCAGCAGTACCCGCGCAGGGTCGGCCTATGGCTACACCTTC
CASSTRAGSAYGYTF
>TRBV19|TRBJ2-5|TRBD2|NA
TGTGCCAGTAGTCCCCGGACTAGCGGGGGAACTCAGACCCAGTACTTC
CASSPRTSGGTQTQYF
>TRBV6-5|TRBJ1-1|NA|once
TGTGCCAGCAGTTACTCGAAACAGGCTAACACTGAAGCTTTCTTT
CASSYSKQANTEAFF
>TRBV18|TRBJ1-1|NA|once
TGTGCCAGCTCACTCGCGACAGAGAACACTGAAGCTTTCTTT
CASSLATENTEAFF
>TRBV11-2|TRBJ2-3|NA|once
TGTGCCAGCAGCTTAGTACTAGATACGCAGTATTTT
CASSLVLDTQYF
>TRBV7-9|TRBJ1-1|NA|NA
TGTGCCAGCAGCTTCGGGACACATATTGAAGCTTTCTTT
CASSFGTHIEAFF
>TRBV25-1|TRBJ2-1|TRBD2|NA
TGTGCCAGCATATCGGGGGGATTCTACAATGAGCAGTTCTTC
CASISGGFYNEQFF
>TRBV19|TRBJ1-5|TRBD1|NA
TGTGCCAGTACTCGGACAGGGGGAAGCAATCAGCCCCAGCATTTT
CASTRTGGSNQPQHF
>TRBV5-4|TRBJ1-2|TRBD1|NA
TGTGCCAGCAGGTCTACAGGGGGCGAAACCCACTATGGCTACACCTTC
CASRSTGGETHYGYTF
>TRBV10-3|TRBJ2-7|NA|NA
TGTGCCATCAGTGAGAGTGGCAGCTCCTACGAGCAGTACTTC
CAISESGSSYEQYF
>TRBV28|TRBJ1-2|TRBD1|NA
TGTGCCAGCAGTTCGCCCCTGACAGGGATTATTTCTAACTATGGCTACACCTTC
CASSSPLTGIISNYGYTF
>TRBV25-1|TRBJ2-5|TRBD2|NA
TGTGCCAGCAGTGACGACATTAGCGGGGGGGCCGAAGAGACCCAGTACTTC
CASSDDISGGAEETQYF
>TRBV10-2|TRBJ1-2|TRBD1|NA
TGCGCCAGCAGGGACAGGGGTAACTATGGCTACACCTTC
CASRDRGNYGYTF
>TRBV7-8|TRBJ2-6|NA|once
TGTGCCACAGGGGCCAACGTCCTGACTTTC
CATGANVLTF
>TRBV20-1|TRBJ2-1|NA|NA
TGCAGTGCTAGTGCAGGGCTCAGCTCCTACAATGAGCAGTTCTTC
CSASAGLSSYNEQFF
>TRBV11-2|TRBJ2-1|NA|NA
TGTGCCAGCAGCTTAGACTTCTTAAATGAGCAGTTCTTC
CASSLDFLNEQFF
>TRBV4-1|TRBJ2-7|TRBD1|NA
TGCGCCAGCAGGTTAGACAGGGCCCCACCCTACGAGCAGTACTTC
CASRLDRAPPYEQYF
>TRBV28|TRBJ1-4|TRBD1|NA
TGTGCCAGCAGTTTAGGTGGGACAGGATTCGAAAAACTGTTTTTT
CASSLGGTGFEKLFF
>TRBV30|TRBJ2-6|TRBD2|NA
TGTGCCTGGAGTGCGCCGGGACTAGCGGTTTCTGGGGCCAACGTCCTGACTTTC
CAWSAPGLAVSGANVLTF
>TRBV10-3|TRBJ2-1|TRBD2|NA
TGTGCCATCAGTGAGCGGCCGGGAGGCGGTGAGCAGTTCTTC
CAISERPGGGEQFF
>TRBV15|TRBJ1-5|NA|few
TGTGCCACCAGCAGAGATATTGACAGTCACAATCAGCCCCAGCATTTT
CATSRDIDSHNQPQHF
>TRBV2|TRBJ2-7|TRBD2|NA
TGTGCCAGCAGAGAGGCCGGACTAGCGGGTTCCTACGAGCAGTACTTC
CASREAGLAGSYEQYF
>TRBV4-2|TRBJ1-2|TRBD1|NA
TGTGCCAGCAGCCCTGGAGACAGGGGAGGAGGCTACACCTTC
CASSPGDRGGGYTF
>TRBV7-8|TRBJ2-7|NA|NA
TGTGCCAGCAGCCCTCCCGGGGAGCAGTACTTC
CASSPPGEQYF
>TRBV30|TRBJ1-1|NA|NA
TGTGCCTGGAGTGTACGCAGATTGAACACTGAAGCTTTCTTT
CAWSVRRLNTEAFF
>TRBV3-1/TRBV3-2|TRBJ2-1|TRBD2|once
TGTGCCAGCAGCCAAGTAGGACTAGGGAATGAGCAGTTCTTC
CASSQVGLGNEQFF